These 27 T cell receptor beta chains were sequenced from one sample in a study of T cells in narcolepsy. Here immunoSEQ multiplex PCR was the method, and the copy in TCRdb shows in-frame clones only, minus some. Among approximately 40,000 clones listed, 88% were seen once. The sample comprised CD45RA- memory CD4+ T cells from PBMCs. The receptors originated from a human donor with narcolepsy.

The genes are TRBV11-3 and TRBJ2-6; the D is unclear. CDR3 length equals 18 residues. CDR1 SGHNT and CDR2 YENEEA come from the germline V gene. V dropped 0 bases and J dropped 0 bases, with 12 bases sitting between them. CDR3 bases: TGTGCCAGCAGCTTAGATCTTAGGCTTAGCTCTGGGGCCAACGTCCTGACTTTC. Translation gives CASSLDLRLSSGANVLTF.

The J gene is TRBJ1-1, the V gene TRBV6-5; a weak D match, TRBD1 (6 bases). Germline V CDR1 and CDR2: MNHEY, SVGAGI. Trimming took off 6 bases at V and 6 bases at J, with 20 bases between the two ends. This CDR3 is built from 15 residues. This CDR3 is CASRALRTGFPEAFF. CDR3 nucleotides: TGTGCCAGCAGAGCCCTGCGAACAGGGTTCCCTGAAGCTTTCTTT.

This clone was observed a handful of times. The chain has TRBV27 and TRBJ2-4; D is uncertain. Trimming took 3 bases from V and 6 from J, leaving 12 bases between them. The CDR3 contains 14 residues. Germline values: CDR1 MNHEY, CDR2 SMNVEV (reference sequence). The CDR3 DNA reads TGTGCCAGCAGTTTTGGGGATGGCGGAAACATTCAGTACTTC. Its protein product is CASSFGDGGNIQYF.

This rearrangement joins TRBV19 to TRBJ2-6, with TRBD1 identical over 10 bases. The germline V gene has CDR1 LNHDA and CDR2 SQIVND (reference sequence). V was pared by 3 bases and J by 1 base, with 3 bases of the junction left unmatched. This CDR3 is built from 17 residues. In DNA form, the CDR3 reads TGTGCCAGTAGTATCGGGACAGGGGCGTCTGGGGCCAACGTCCTGACTTTC. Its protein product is CASSIGTGASGANVLTF.

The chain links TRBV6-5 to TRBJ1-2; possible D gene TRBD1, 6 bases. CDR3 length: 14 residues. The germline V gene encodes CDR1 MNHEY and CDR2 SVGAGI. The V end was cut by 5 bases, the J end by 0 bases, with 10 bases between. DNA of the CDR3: TGTGCCAGCAGTACACAGGGATCTAACTATGGCTACACCTTC. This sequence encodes CASSTQGSNYGYTF.

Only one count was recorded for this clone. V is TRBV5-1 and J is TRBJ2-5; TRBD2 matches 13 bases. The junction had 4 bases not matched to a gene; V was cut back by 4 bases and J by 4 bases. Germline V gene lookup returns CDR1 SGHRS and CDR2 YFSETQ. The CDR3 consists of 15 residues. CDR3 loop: CASSPGTSGAETQYF. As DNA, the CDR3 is TGCGCCAGCAGCCCCGGGACTAGCGGGGCAGAGACCCAGTACTTC.

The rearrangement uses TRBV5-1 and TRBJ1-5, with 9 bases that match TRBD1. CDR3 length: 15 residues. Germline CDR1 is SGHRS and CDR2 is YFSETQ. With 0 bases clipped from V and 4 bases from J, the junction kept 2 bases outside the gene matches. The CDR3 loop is CASSLAGQGNQPQHF. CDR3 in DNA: TGCGCCAGCAGCTTGGCTGGACAGGGGAATCAGCCCCAGCATTTT. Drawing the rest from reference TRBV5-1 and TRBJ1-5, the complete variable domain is KAGVTQTPRYLIKTRGQQVTLSCSPISGHRSVSWYQQTPGQGLQFLFEYFSETQRNKGNFPGRFSGRQFSNSRSEMNVSTLELGDSALYLCASSLAGQGNQPQHFGDGTRLSIL.

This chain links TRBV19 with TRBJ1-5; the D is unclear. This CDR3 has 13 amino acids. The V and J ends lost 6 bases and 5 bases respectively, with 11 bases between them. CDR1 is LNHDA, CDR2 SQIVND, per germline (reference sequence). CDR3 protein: CASRTGVDQPQHF. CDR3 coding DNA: TGTGCCAGTAGGACGGGAGTCGATCAGCCCCAGCATTTT.

CDR3 DNA: TGTGCCAGCAGTGCCCCCGGGGTTAGCGGGAACAATGAGCAGTTCTTC. It yields the protein CASSAPGVSGNNEQFF. V and J are TRBV6-1 and TRBJ2-1; TRBD2 aligns across 8 bases. V lost 4 bases, J lost 5 bases, and 10 bases stayed unmatched. This CDR3 has 16 residues. The germline V gene encodes CDR1 MNHNS and CDR2 SASEGT.

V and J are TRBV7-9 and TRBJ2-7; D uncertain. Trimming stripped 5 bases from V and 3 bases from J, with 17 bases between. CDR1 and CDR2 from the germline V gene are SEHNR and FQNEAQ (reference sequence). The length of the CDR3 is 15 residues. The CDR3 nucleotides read TGTGCCAGCAGCGCTCTTACCTTGAGCTACTACGAGCAGTACTTC. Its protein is CASSALTLSYYEQYF.

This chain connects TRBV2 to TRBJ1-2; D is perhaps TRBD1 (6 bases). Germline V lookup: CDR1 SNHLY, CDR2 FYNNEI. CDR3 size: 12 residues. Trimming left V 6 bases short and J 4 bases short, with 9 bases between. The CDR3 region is CASSLQGYGYTF. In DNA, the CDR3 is TGTGCCAGCAGCCTACAGGGCTATGGCTACACCTTC.

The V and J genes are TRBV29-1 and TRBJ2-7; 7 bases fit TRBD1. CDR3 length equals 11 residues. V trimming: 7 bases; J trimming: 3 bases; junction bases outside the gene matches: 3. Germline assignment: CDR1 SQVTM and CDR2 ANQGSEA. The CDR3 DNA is TGCAGCGCATACAGGGGCTACGAGCAGTACTTC. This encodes CSAYRGYEQYF.

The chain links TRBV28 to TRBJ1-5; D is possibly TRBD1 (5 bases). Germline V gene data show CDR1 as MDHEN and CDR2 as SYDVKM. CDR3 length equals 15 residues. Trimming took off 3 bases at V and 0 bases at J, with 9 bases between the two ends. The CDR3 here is CASSFDGASNQPQHF. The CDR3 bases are TGTGCCAGCAGTTTTGATGGGGCTAGCAATCAGCCCCAGCATTTT.

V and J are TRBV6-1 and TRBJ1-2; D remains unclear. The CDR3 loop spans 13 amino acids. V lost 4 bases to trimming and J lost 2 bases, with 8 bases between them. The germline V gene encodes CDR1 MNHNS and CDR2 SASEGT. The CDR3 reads CASSVGPNYGYTF. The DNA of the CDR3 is TGTGCCAGCAGTGTAGGACCGAACTATGGCTACACCTTC.

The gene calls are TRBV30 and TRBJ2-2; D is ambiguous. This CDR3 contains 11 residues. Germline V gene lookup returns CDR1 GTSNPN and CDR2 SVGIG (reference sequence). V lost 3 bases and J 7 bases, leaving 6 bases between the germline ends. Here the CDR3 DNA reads TGTGCCTGGAGGTGGGACGGGGAGCTGTTTTTT. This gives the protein CAWRWDGELFF.

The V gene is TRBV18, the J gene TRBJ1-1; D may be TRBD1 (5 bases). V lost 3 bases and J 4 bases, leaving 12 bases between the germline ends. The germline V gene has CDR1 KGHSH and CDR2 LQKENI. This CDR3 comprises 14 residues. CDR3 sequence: CASSPPGRVTEAFF. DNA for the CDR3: TGTGCCAGCTCACCTCCAGGGAGGGTCACTGAAGCTTTCTTT.

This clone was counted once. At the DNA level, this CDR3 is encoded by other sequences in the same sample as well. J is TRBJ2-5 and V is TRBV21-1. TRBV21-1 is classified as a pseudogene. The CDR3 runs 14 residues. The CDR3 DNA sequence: TGTGCTAGCAGCAACGAGGGACCACGAGAGACCCAGTACTTC. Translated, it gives CASSNEGPRETQYF.

In DNA form, the CDR3 reads TGTGCCTGGAGCCCACTGGGACTAGCGCCCAATGAGCAGTTCTTC. Translation: CAWSPLGLAPNEQFF. This sequence joins TRBV30 and TRBJ2-1; 10 nucleotides align to TRBD2. The CDR3 contains 15 residues. V lost 3 bases and J lost 6; bases outside the gene matches: 8. The germline gives CDR1 GTSNPN, CDR2 SVGIG (reference sequence).

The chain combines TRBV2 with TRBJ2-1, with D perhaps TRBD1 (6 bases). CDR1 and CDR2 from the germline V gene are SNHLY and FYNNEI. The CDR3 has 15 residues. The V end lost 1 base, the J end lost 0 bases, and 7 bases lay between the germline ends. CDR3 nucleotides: TGTGCCAGCAGTGAAGACAGGGACTCCTACAATGAGCAGTTCTTC. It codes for CASSEDRDSYNEQFF.

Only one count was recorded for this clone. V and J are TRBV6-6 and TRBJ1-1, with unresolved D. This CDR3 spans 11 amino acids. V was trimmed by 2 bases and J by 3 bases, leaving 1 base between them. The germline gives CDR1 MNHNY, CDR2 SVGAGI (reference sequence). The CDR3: CASSYDTEAFF. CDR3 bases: TGTGCCAGCAGTTACGACACTGAAGCTTTCTTT.

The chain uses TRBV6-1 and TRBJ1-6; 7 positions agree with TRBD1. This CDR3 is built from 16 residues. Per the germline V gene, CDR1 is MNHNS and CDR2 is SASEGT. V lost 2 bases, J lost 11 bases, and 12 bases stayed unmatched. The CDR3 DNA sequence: TGTGCCAGCAGTGAATCCCCGACAGGGCAGGGGGCACCCCTCCACTTT. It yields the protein CASSESPTGQGAPLHF.

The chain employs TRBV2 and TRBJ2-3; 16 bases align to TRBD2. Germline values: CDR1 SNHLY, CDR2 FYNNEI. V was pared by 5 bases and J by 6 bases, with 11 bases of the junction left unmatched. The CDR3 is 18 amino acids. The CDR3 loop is CASSLGTSGGALVDTQYF. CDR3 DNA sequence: TGTGCCAGCAGTCTCGGGACTAGCGGGGGGGCCTTAGTTGATACGCAGTATTTT.

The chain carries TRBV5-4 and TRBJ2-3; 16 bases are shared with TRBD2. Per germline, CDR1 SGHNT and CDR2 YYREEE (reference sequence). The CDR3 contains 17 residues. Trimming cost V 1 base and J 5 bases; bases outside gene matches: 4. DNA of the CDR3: TGTGCCAGCAGCTTGCGGGGACTAGCGGGAGGGGGAGATACGCAGTATTTT. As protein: CASSLRGLAGGGDTQYF.

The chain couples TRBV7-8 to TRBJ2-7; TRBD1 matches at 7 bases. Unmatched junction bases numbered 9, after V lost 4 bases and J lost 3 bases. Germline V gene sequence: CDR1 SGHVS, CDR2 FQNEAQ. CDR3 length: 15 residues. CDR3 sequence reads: CASSSRQGQLYEQYF. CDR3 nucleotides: TGTGCCAGCAGCTCCCGTCAGGGACAGCTCTACGAGCAGTACTTC.

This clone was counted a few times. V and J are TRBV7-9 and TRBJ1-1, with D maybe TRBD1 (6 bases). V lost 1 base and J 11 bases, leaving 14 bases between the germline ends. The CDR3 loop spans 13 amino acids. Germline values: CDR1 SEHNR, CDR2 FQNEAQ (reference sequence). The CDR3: CASSLERGTGAFF. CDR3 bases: TGTGCCAGCAGCTTAGAAAGGGGGACGGGGGCTTTCTTT.

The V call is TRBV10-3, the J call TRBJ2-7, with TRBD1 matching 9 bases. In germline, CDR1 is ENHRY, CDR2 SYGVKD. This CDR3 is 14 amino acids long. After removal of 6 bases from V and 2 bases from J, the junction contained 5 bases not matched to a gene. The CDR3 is CAISRTGETYEQYF. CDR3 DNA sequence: TGTGCCATCAGCAGGACAGGGGAAACCTACGAGCAGTACTTC.

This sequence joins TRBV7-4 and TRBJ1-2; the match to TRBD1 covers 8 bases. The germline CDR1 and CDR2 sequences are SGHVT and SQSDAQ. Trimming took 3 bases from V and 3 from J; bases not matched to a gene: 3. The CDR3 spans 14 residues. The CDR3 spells CASSFETGDYGYTF. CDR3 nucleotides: TGTGCCAGCAGCTTTGAGACAGGGGACTATGGCTACACCTTC.